This T cell receptor beta chain was recovered during a study of beta chain features in type 1 diabetes. Study-wide points: People with Type 1 diabetes carried modestly yet significantly shorter TCRB CDR3s in all four CD4+ subsets.

Investigators reverse transcribed all isolated RNA, so they sequenced expressed TCRB transcripts. Repertoires were generated with immunoSEQ multiplex PCR, while TCRdb's copy carries only in-frame clones and drops some. The data hold some 640,000 clones, with about 14% observed a single time. As concerns this clone: No antigen is known for it.

V dropped 5 bases and J dropped 5 bases, with 21 bases sitting between them. Germline V gene data show CDR1 as SGHAT and CDR2 as FQNNGV. CDR3 length: 16 amino acids. The chain employs TRBV11-2 and TRBJ2-5; D assignment may be TRBD1 or TRBD2 (6 bases each). Sequencing used naive CD4+ T cells from blood. This TCR was sampled from a man in his late teens or twenties with type 1 diabetes. The CDR3 region has the DNA TGTGCCAGCAGCCCAACCCGGGTGGGGGGCCGGGAGACCCAGTACTTC. Its translation is CASSPTRVGGRETQYF.